These 15 T cell receptor beta chains share one sample of origin, sequenced in a study of cytomegalovirus exposure and HLA in healthy donors. Sequencing used immunoSEQ multiplex PCR; TCRdb keeps in-frame clones, though not all of them. This repertoire shows approximately 160,000 clones, approximately 96% found once; its top ten account for under 0.9%. The sequencing sample was made of PBMCs. These receptors were collected from a woman in her late teens or twenties in good health and CMV-seronegative.

The rearrangement links TRBV7-6 to TRBJ2-6; tentative D call: TRBD2 (5 bases). The CDR3 sequence is 15 residues long. Germline V CDR1 and CDR2: SGHVS, FNYEAQ. V was shortened by 5 bases and J by 0 bases, with 8 bases between the two germline ends. CDR3 region: CASSRGYSGANVLTF. In nucleotides, the CDR3 is TGTGCCAGCAGCCGAGGGTACTCTGGGGCCAACGTCCTGACTTTC.

The V gene is TRBV7-8, the J gene TRBJ1-2; 7 bases fit TRBD1. CDR3 length: 17 amino acids. Germline V gene sequence: CDR1 SGHVS, CDR2 FQNEAQ. V lost 2 bases and J lost 5; bases outside the gene matches: 14. The DNA for the CDR3 is TGTGCCAGCAGCTTAAGGGGACAGCCTGGCGTGGGGTATGGCTACACCTTC. It translates to CASSLRGQPGVGYGYTF.

The J gene is TRBJ2-3, the V gene TRBV7-3; no clear D gene. V was trimmed by 0 bases and J by 5 bases, leaving 9 bases between them. Germline V gene sequence: CDR1 SGHTA, CDR2 FQGTGA. This CDR3 spans 14 amino acids. CDR3 sequence reads: CASSLTANGDTQYF. CDR3 in DNA: TGTGCCAGCAGCTTAACAGCGAATGGAGATACGCAGTATTTT.

The chain links TRBV29-1 to TRBJ2-1; 10 nucleotides line up with TRBD2. V lost 3 bases to trimming and J lost 4 bases; unmatched junction nucleotides: 3. The CDR3 extends over 14 amino acids. Germline V lookup: CDR1 SQVTM, CDR2 ANQGSEA. CDR3 sequence: CSVDLSGGYNEQFF. The CDR3 coding sequence is TGCAGCGTTGATCTTAGCGGGGGGTACAATGAGCAGTTCTTC.

The rearrangement joins TRBV9 to TRBJ2-2; 10 bases fit TRBD2. The germline V gene encodes CDR1 SGDLS and CDR2 YYNGEE. V shed 3 bases, J shed 2 bases, and the junction held 7 bases outside the gene matches. CDR3 length equals 17 residues. The CDR3, as DNA: TGTGCCAGCAGCGCCCCCCTAGCGGGGGAAAACACCGGGGAGCTGTTTTTT. It translates to CASSAPLAGENTGELFF.

V is TRBV5-1 and J is TRBJ2-5; D possibly corresponds to TRBD2 (5 bases). The CDR3 runs to 14 residues. The V end lost 1 base, the J end lost 5 bases, and 12 bases lay between the germline ends. The germline CDR1 and CDR2 sequences are SGHRS and YFSETQ. CDR3 sequence: CASSLFGEGETQYF. The CDR3 coding sequence is TGCGCCAGCAGCTTGTTCGGGGAAGGCGAGACCCAGTACTTC.

V is TRBV9 and J is TRBJ2-2; no firm D call. From germline, CDR1 is SGDLS and CDR2 YYNGEE. The V end was cut by 0 bases, the J end by 6 bases, with 9 bases between. This CDR3 region has 14 residues. The CDR3 DNA reads as TGTGCCAGCAGCGTAGCGGTAGTTTCCGGGGAGCTGTTTTTT. This translates into CASSVAVVSGELFF. Combining the CDR3 with reference TRBV9 and TRBJ2-2 gives the whole variable domain DSGVTQTPKHLITATGQRVTLRCSPRSGDLSVYWYQQSLDQGLQFLIQYYNGEERAKGNILERFSAQQFPDLHSELNLSSLELGDSALYFCASSVAVVSGELFFGEGSRLTVL.

The chain links TRBV7-8 to TRBJ1-4; D remains ambiguous. Looked up from germline, CDR1 is SGHVS and CDR2 is FQNEAQ. CDR3 size: 16 residues. The V end was cut by 5 bases, the J end by 5 bases, with 18 bases between. The CDR3 reads CASSHGNRSPNEKLFF. The CDR3 DNA is TGTGCCAGCAGCCATGGCAATCGGAGCCCGAATGAAAAACTGTTTTTT.

CDR3 region: CASRGDPGTEAFF. The CDR3 coding sequence is TGTGCCAGCAGGGGAGACCCTGGGACTGAAGCTTTCTTT. J is TRBJ1-1 and V is TRBV6-4; D call uncertain. V lost 6 bases, J lost 5 bases, and 13 bases lay in between. This CDR3 is built from 13 residues. Germline V gene lookup returns CDR1 MRHNA and CDR2 SNTAGT.

This chain connects TRBV4-3 to TRBJ2-2; D remains unclear. Germline CDR1 is LGHNA and CDR2 is YSLEER. V was clipped by 0 bases and J by 3 bases, with 8 bases between them. This CDR3 region has 15 residues. The CDR3 bases are TGCGCCAGCAGCCAAGACGCCAGTTACACCGGGGAGCTGTTTTTT. Its translation is CASSQDASYTGELFF.

CDR3 sequence (DNA): TGCGCCAGCAGCTCCGGGCCGGGGAATCAGCCCCAGCATTTT. Amino acids: CASSSGPGNQPQHF. J is TRBJ1-5 and V is TRBV5-1; no definite D call. V lost 3 bases, J lost 4 bases, and 11 bases lay in between. Germline CDR1 and CDR2: SGHRS and YFSETQ. CDR3 length equals 14 residues.

V is TRBV5-1 and J is TRBJ2-1; 8 nucleotides match TRBD2. Per germline, CDR1 SGHRS and CDR2 YFSETQ. The CDR3 covers 14 residues. The junction had 9 bases not matched to a gene; V was cut back by 3 bases and J by 10 bases. CDR3 coding DNA: TGCGCCAGCAGCTGGGGGACTAGAAAAGGGGAGCAGTTCTTC. Its translation: CASSWGTRKGEQFF.

CDR3 amino acids: CASSEGVKGPDTQYF. CDR3 DNA: TGTGCCAGCAGTGAAGGGGTGAAGGGGCCAGATACGCAGTATTTT. The chain combines TRBV6-1 with TRBJ2-3; tentatively, D is TRBD1 (5 bases). V lost 1 base, J lost 4 bases, and 12 bases lay in between. Germline assignment: CDR1 MNHNS and CDR2 SASEGT. CDR3 length: 15 residues.

In nucleotides, the CDR3 is TGTGCCAGCCTCTCTGGGGCCAACGTCCTGACTTTC. Amino acid sequence: CASLSGANVLTF. This rearrangement joins TRBV2 to TRBJ2-6, with unresolved D. CDR3 length: 12 residues. Looked up from germline, CDR1 is SNHLY and CDR2 is FYNNEI. With 8 bases removed from V and 0 bases from J, the gap between germline ends came to 2 bases.

The chain joins TRBV14 to TRBJ2-7, with 7 bases lining up with TRBD2. V lost 4 bases and J lost 3; bases outside the gene matches: 9. The CDR3 has 15 residues. Germline CDR1 and CDR2: SGHDN and FVKESK. CDR3 amino acids: CASSLRGSGVYEQYF. DNA for the CDR3: TGTGCCAGCAGCCTAAGAGGGAGCGGGGTCTACGAGCAGTACTTC.